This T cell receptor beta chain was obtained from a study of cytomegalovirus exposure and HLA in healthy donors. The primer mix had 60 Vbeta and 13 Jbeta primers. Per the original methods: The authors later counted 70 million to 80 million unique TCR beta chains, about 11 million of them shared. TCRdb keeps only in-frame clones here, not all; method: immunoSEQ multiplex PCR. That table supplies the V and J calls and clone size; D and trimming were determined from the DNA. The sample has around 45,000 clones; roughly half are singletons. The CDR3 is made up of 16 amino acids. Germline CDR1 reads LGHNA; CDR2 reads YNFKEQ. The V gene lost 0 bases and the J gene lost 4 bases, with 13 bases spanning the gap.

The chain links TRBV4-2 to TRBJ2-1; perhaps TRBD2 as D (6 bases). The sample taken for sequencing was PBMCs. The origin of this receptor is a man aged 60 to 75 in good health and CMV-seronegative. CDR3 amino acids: CASSQEPERAYNEQFF. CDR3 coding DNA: TGTGCCAGCAGCCAAGAACCCGAGCGGGCTTACAATGAGCAGTTCTTC.